The clone carrying this T cell receptor (beta chain) was recorded many times. Its specificity is not known. The junction had 12 bases not matched to a gene; V was cut back by 5 bases and J by 4 bases. The CDR3 is 18 amino acids. CDR1 and CDR2 (germline): KGHDR, SFDVKD. The study tagged each TCR cDNA molecule with a unique molecular identifier. Via MiXCR, TCRdb re-called the 5' RACE reads, giving one row per CDR3 protein. The sample consists of fewer than 40,000 distinct CDR3 sequences, around 7.2% of them appearing once. This sample is drawn from a study of spatial heterogeneity in lung cancer. Time point denoted: sample taken at primary tumor resection. Unsorted samples of tumor, nontumor lung or frozen PBMC had their whole RNA sequenced. Findings and limits, study-wide: Blood carried ubiquitous expanded tumor TCRs more at resection than follow-up.

The receptor was derived from a male donor with early-stage non-small cell lung cancer. The sample was PBMCs, taken at surgery. The V and J genes are TRBV24-1 and TRBJ2-1, with 11 bases aligning to TRBD2. This chain's CDR3 is CATSGWGASGRMYNEQFF. The CDR3 bases are TGTGCCACCAGTGGCTGGGGGGCTAGCGGGAGGATGTACAATGAGCAGTTCTTC.